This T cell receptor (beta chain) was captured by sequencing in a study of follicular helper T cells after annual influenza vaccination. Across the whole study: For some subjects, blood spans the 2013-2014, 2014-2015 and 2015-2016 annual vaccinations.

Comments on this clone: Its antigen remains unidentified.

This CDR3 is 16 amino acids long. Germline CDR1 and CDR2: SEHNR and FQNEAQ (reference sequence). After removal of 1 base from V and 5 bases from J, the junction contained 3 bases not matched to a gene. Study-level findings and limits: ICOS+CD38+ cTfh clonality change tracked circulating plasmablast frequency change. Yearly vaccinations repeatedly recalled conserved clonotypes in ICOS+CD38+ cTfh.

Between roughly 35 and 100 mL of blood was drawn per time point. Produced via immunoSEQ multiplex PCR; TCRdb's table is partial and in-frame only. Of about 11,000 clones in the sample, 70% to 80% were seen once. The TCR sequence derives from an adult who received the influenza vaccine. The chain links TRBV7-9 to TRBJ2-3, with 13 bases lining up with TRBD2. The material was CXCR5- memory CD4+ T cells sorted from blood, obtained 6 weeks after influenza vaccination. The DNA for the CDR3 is TGTGCCAGCAGCTTAGAACTAGCGGGGGGGAGAGATACGCAGTATTTT. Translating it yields CASSLELAGGRDTQYF.